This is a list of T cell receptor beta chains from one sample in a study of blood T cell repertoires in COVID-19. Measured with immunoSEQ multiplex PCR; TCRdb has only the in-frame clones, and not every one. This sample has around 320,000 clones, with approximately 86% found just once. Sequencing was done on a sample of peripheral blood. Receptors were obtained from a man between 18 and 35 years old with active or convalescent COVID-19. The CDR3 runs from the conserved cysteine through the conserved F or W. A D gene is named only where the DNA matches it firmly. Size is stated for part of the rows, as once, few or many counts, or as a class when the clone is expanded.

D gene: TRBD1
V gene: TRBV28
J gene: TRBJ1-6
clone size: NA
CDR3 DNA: TGTGCCAGCAGTTTGAGTCCCACAGGGGACGCACCCCTCCACTTT
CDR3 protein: CASSLSPTGDAPLHF

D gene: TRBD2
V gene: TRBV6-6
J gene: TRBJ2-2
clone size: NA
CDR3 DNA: TGTGCCAGCGGGATAAGCGGGAGGACGGGGACCGGGGAGCTGTTTTTT
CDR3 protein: CASGISGRTGTGELFF

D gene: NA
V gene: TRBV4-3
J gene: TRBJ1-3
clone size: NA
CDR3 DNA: TGCGCCAGCAGCCAAGATGCCAGGGCTGGAAACACCATATATTTT
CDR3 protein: CASSQDARAGNTIYF

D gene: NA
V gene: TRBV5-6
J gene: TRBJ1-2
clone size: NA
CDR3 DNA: TGTGCCAGCAGCTACACAGGGACCTATGGCTACACCTTC
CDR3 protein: CASSYTGTYGYTF

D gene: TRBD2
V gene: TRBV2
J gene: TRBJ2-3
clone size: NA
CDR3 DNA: TGTGCCAGCAGTCGGAAACTAGCGGACGACACAGATACGCAGTATTTT
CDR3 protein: CASSRKLADDTDTQYF

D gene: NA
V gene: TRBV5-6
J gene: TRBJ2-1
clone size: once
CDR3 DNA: TGTGCCAGCAGCTTTAGGGGGTCAGTTCCATACAATGAGCAGTTCTTC
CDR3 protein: CASSFRGSVPYNEQFF

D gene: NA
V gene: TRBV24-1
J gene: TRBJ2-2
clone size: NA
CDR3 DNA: TGTGCCACCAGCGACACGGGGTCGGGGGAGCTGTTTTTT
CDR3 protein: CATSDTGSGELFF

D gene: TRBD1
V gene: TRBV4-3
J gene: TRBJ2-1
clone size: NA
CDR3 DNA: TGCGCCAGCAGCCAGGAACCTATGGGACAGCCGGATTGGGGTGAGCAGTTCTTC
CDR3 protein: CASSQEPMGQPDWGEQFF

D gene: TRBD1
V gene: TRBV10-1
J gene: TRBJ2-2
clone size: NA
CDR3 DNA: TGCGCCAGCAGGAGGGACAGGAACACCGGGGAGCTGTTTTTT
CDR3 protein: CASRRDRNTGELFF

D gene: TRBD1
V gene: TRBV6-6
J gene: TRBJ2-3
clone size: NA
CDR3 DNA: TGTGCCAGCAGTTACGACAGGGCGTGGGTCGGGGATACGCAGTATTTT
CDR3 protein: CASSYDRAWVGDTQYF

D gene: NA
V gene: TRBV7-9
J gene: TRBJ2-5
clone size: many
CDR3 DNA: TGTGCCAGCAGCTTAGGGGCTAGCGCTAAAGAGACCCAGTACTTC
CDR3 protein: CASSLGASAKETQYF

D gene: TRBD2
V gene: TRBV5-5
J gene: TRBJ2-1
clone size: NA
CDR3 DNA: TGTGCCAGCAGCTTGCTAGCGGGAGTAGACGAGCAGTTCTTC
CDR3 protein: CASSLLAGVDEQFF

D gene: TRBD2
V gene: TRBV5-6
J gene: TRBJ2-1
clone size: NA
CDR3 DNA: TGTGCCAGCAGCCCGCTACTTCTAGCGGGGGACAATGAGCAGTTCTTC
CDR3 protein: CASSPLLLAGDNEQFF

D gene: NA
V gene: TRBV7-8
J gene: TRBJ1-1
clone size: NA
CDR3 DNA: TGTGCCAGCAGCTTGGGGGGGTTCACTGAAGCTTTCTTT
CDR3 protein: CASSLGGFTEAFF